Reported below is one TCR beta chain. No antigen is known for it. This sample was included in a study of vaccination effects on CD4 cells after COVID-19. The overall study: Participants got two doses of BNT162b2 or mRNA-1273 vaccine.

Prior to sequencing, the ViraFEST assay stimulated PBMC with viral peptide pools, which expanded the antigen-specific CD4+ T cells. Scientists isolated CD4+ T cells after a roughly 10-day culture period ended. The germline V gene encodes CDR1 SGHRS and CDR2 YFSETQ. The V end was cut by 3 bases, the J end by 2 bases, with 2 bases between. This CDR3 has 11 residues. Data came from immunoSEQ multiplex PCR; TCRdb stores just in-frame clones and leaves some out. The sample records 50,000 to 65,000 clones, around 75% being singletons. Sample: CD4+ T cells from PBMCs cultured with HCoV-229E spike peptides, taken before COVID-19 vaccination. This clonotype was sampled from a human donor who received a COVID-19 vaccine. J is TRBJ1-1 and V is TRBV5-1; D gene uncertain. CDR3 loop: CASSSNTEAFF. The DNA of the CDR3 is TGCGCCAGCAGCTCTAACACTGAAGCTTTCTTT.